This T cell receptor (beta chain) came from a study of CD8+ T cells in alopecia areata. RNA was extracted and reverse transcribed into cDNA as the sequencing template. Produced via immunoSEQ multiplex PCR; TCRdb's table is partial and in-frame only. Counted here are around 190,000 clones, roughly 60% occurring once; the ten biggest clones make up just over 1%. Treatment in this sample: oral pan-JAK inhibitor, 5-10 mg twice daily. From alopecia areata patients, lesional scalp punch biopsies and peripheral blood were collected. This CDR3 spans 20 amino acids. J was trimmed by 5 bases and V by 0 bases; bases with no gene match: 18. The germline V gene has CDR1 LNHNV and CDR2 YYDKDF (reference sequence).

This rearrangement joins TRBV15 to TRBJ2-7, with TRBD2 identical over 11 bases. The receptor's source is a human donor with alopecia areata. The sequences come from CD4+ T cells sorted from blood, collected at week 24, from a patient treated with tofacitinib. The CDR3 DNA follows: TGTGCCACCAGCAGAGATCTAGCGGGGGGAATATCCCCACTTGGTCACGAGCAGTACTTC. Protein: CATSRDLAGGISPLGHEQYF.